The subject of this entry is one T cell receptor beta chain. Antigen: not known. The sample originates from a study of blood T cells in healthy people across ages. Study outcomes and limitations: Diversity was higher, and naive CD4+ cells more numerous, in long-lived donors than in aged donors. The study found TCR beta diversity correlated strongly with naive T cell percentage. Changes seen in expanded clonotypes were possibly confounded by donor CMV status left unknown.

The CDR3 sequence is 14 residues long. The germline V and J ends were trimmed by 1 base and 6 bases, with 14 bases remaining between them. Germline CDR1 and CDR2: SQVTM and ANQGSEA. Sample-barcoded 5' priming and a J-beta primer mix drove a second PCR of about 6 to 11 cycles. TCRdb passed the 5' RACE reads through MiXCR, listing each CDR3 protein once. The table lists about a million distinct CDR3 sequences, around 48% of them singletons. The clonotype was recovered from a man aged 30-40 years in good health. The source material was blood. This sequence joins TRBV29-1 and TRBJ2-3; weak D call: TRBD2 (7 bases). The CDR3, as DNA: TGCAGCGTTGAAGGGGAACGGGGGGCGGATACGCAGTATTTT. The encoded protein is CSVEGERGADTQYF.